The clone carrying this T cell receptor (beta chain) was observed many times. Its target is not known. The data are from a study of CD8 T cells in ankylosing spondylitis. The germline gives CDR1 MDHEN, CDR2 SYDVKM. V lost 2 bases and J 2 bases, leaving 16 bases between the germline ends. This CDR3 contains 17 residues. Library preparation for TCR beta used quantitative 5'-RACE with molecular barcodes. Using its own MiXCR run on the 5' RACE reads, TCRdb lists one record per CDR3 protein. Of around 150,000 distinct CDR3 sequences in the sample, about 16% were seen once. The study's findings and limits: Clones linked with disease were CD8+ and fairly uncommon in the peripheral blood. Ankylosing spondylitis blood appeared to carry a characteristic TCR beta motif of several highly homologous variants.

The V call is TRBV28, the J call TRBJ2-4, with a tentative D call TRBD1 (5 bases). The sample was blood, either unsorted or a sorted T cell fraction (not recorded which). The origin of this receptor is a male donor with ankylosing spondylitis or in good health (not recorded which). The CDR3 loop reads CASSLRAGSFSKNIQYF. The DNA of the CDR3 is TGTGCCAGCAGTTTAAGGGCAGGGTCTTTTTCCAAAAACATTCAGTACTTC.